The entry below gives a single T cell receptor beta chain sequence along with its context. Its antigen is unknown. This sample is part of a study of T cells after yellow fever vaccination. MiXCR, applied by TCRdb to the 5' RACE reads, yields one record per CDR3 protein. Of a few hundred thousand distinct CDR3 sequences listed, 15% to 20% were seen once; the top ten hold 13% to 15%. Points from the study as a whole: Repertoires sorted by FACS could include abundant clonotypes that are contaminants from the bulk population.

V gave up 3 bases and J gave up 0 bases, with 10 bases separating them. This CDR3 has 14 amino acids. Germline CDR1 is SGDLS and CDR2 is YYNGEE. The chain joins TRBV9 to TRBJ2-7; D possibly corresponds to TRBD1 (6 bases). The sample consisted of PBMCs, taken 15 days after the yellow fever booster vaccination. This clonotype originated in a man aged 25 to 40 who received the YFV17D yellow fever vaccine. DNA for the CDR3: TGTGCCAGCAGCGCCCGGGACATCTCCTACGAGCAGTACTTC. Protein sequence: CASSARDISYEQYF.